This TCR beta chain was sequenced in a study of cytomegalovirus exposure and HLA in healthy donors. Notes on the study in general: In a later analysis, 17,000 or so TCR beta sequences were associated with HLA alleles at 0.05 false discovery rate. Common viral pathogens (according to a later analysis) appeared linked to several of the most significant clusters. Across donors, sequencing depth was assumed by presence/absence analyses to be roughly uniform. Later analysis associated a missense DCLRE1C variant with TCR beta V- and J-gene trimming.

With respect to this clone: As yet, its antigen is unknown.

V lost 5 bases to trimming and J lost 3 bases, with 8 bases between them. The CDR3 runs 13 residues. Germline CDR1 LNHDA, CDR2 SQIVND (reference sequence). 13 Jbeta primers and 60 Vbeta primers were used for the PCR. Only in-frame clones appear in the TCRdb table, and some are missing; sequencing was by immunoSEQ multiplex PCR. Among fewer than 250,000 clones listed, around 83% were seen once. Sequenced: PBMCs. The genes are TRBV19 and TRBJ1-5; maybe TRBD1 (5 bases). The receptor was isolated from a woman between 35 and 50 years old in good health and CMV-seronegative. CDR3 nucleotides: TGTGCCAGTAGTCCACAGGTCAATCAGCCCCAGCATTTT. It is translated as CASSPQVNQPQHF.